The clone carrying this T cell receptor beta chain was counted ten times or more. Its antigen is unidentified. An end of the junction differs from the germline gene, which may be a read error. These data belong to a study of spatial heterogeneity in lung cancer. The wider study: Alpha-chain sequences were detected in numbers that were consistently lower than beta-chain sequences. Study conclusions and caveats: Blood carried ubiquitous expanded tumor TCRs more at resection than follow-up.

TCRdb redid the calling of the 5' RACE reads with MiXCR, one entry per CDR3 protein. Seen here are 27,000 or so distinct CDR3 sequences, 5% to 6.5% observed once, and the top ten hold 24%. Time point given: blood at routine non-recurrence follow-up after resection. No cell sorting; template was whole RNA from tumor, lung tissue or PBMC. Germline loops: CDR1 DFQATT, CDR2 SNEGSKA (reference sequence). The CDR3 is made up of 12 amino acids. The chain uses TRBV20-1 and TRBJ2-1; TRBD2 agrees at 9 bases. Source: PBMCs, taken at follow-up. The source of this sequence is a female donor with early-stage non-small cell lung cancer. CDR3 region: CSAPGPGTSPDF. The CDR3 DNA reads TGCAGTGCCCCCGGGCCCGGGACTAGCCCCGACTTC.